This TCR beta chain was recovered during a study of human T cells and chemical hapten exposure. Study as a whole: Sensitization applied 2% DPC to about 2 cm by about 2 cm of upper inner arm skin. Weekly administration of diphenylcyclopropenone to the scalp of patients continued throughout the approximately 24-week study. General observations from the study: The formation of large CDR3 similarity clusters by expanded TCRs significantly exceeded that of controls.

A single record per CDR3 protein comes from TCRdb applying MiXCR to the RACE reads. The table lists about 84,000 distinct CDR3 sequences, roughly a tenth of them singletons. The V gene's germline CDR1 is SEHNR and CDR2 FQNEAQ (reference sequence). Trimming pared 7 bases from V and 6 bases from J, leaving 10 bases between. CDR3 size: 12 residues. The sample holds many counts of this clonotype. The antigen is unknown. The time point was: patch test 3, about 24 weeks after DPC sensitization. As to treatment: therapeutic diphenylcyclopropenone sensitization with weekly scalp DPC. This clonotype was obtained from a woman aged 45-65 years with alopecia areata. Some clones in this sample may be carry-over from other donors' samples. Here the sequenced sample was whole blood, taken in connection with sensitization to the hapten diphenylcyclopropenone (DPC). The J gene is TRBJ1-3, the V gene TRBV7-9, with D unresolved. CDR3 DNA: TGTGCCAGCATCGGCATCGAAAACACCATATATTTT. As protein: CASIGIENTIYF. The full variable domain, completed using reference TRBV7-9 and TRBJ1-3, is DTGVSQNPRHKITKRGQNVTFRCDPISEHNRLYWYRQTLGQGPEFLTYFQNEAQLEKSRLLSDRFSAERPKGSFSTLEIQRTEQGDSAMYLCASIGIENTIYFGEGSWLTVV.